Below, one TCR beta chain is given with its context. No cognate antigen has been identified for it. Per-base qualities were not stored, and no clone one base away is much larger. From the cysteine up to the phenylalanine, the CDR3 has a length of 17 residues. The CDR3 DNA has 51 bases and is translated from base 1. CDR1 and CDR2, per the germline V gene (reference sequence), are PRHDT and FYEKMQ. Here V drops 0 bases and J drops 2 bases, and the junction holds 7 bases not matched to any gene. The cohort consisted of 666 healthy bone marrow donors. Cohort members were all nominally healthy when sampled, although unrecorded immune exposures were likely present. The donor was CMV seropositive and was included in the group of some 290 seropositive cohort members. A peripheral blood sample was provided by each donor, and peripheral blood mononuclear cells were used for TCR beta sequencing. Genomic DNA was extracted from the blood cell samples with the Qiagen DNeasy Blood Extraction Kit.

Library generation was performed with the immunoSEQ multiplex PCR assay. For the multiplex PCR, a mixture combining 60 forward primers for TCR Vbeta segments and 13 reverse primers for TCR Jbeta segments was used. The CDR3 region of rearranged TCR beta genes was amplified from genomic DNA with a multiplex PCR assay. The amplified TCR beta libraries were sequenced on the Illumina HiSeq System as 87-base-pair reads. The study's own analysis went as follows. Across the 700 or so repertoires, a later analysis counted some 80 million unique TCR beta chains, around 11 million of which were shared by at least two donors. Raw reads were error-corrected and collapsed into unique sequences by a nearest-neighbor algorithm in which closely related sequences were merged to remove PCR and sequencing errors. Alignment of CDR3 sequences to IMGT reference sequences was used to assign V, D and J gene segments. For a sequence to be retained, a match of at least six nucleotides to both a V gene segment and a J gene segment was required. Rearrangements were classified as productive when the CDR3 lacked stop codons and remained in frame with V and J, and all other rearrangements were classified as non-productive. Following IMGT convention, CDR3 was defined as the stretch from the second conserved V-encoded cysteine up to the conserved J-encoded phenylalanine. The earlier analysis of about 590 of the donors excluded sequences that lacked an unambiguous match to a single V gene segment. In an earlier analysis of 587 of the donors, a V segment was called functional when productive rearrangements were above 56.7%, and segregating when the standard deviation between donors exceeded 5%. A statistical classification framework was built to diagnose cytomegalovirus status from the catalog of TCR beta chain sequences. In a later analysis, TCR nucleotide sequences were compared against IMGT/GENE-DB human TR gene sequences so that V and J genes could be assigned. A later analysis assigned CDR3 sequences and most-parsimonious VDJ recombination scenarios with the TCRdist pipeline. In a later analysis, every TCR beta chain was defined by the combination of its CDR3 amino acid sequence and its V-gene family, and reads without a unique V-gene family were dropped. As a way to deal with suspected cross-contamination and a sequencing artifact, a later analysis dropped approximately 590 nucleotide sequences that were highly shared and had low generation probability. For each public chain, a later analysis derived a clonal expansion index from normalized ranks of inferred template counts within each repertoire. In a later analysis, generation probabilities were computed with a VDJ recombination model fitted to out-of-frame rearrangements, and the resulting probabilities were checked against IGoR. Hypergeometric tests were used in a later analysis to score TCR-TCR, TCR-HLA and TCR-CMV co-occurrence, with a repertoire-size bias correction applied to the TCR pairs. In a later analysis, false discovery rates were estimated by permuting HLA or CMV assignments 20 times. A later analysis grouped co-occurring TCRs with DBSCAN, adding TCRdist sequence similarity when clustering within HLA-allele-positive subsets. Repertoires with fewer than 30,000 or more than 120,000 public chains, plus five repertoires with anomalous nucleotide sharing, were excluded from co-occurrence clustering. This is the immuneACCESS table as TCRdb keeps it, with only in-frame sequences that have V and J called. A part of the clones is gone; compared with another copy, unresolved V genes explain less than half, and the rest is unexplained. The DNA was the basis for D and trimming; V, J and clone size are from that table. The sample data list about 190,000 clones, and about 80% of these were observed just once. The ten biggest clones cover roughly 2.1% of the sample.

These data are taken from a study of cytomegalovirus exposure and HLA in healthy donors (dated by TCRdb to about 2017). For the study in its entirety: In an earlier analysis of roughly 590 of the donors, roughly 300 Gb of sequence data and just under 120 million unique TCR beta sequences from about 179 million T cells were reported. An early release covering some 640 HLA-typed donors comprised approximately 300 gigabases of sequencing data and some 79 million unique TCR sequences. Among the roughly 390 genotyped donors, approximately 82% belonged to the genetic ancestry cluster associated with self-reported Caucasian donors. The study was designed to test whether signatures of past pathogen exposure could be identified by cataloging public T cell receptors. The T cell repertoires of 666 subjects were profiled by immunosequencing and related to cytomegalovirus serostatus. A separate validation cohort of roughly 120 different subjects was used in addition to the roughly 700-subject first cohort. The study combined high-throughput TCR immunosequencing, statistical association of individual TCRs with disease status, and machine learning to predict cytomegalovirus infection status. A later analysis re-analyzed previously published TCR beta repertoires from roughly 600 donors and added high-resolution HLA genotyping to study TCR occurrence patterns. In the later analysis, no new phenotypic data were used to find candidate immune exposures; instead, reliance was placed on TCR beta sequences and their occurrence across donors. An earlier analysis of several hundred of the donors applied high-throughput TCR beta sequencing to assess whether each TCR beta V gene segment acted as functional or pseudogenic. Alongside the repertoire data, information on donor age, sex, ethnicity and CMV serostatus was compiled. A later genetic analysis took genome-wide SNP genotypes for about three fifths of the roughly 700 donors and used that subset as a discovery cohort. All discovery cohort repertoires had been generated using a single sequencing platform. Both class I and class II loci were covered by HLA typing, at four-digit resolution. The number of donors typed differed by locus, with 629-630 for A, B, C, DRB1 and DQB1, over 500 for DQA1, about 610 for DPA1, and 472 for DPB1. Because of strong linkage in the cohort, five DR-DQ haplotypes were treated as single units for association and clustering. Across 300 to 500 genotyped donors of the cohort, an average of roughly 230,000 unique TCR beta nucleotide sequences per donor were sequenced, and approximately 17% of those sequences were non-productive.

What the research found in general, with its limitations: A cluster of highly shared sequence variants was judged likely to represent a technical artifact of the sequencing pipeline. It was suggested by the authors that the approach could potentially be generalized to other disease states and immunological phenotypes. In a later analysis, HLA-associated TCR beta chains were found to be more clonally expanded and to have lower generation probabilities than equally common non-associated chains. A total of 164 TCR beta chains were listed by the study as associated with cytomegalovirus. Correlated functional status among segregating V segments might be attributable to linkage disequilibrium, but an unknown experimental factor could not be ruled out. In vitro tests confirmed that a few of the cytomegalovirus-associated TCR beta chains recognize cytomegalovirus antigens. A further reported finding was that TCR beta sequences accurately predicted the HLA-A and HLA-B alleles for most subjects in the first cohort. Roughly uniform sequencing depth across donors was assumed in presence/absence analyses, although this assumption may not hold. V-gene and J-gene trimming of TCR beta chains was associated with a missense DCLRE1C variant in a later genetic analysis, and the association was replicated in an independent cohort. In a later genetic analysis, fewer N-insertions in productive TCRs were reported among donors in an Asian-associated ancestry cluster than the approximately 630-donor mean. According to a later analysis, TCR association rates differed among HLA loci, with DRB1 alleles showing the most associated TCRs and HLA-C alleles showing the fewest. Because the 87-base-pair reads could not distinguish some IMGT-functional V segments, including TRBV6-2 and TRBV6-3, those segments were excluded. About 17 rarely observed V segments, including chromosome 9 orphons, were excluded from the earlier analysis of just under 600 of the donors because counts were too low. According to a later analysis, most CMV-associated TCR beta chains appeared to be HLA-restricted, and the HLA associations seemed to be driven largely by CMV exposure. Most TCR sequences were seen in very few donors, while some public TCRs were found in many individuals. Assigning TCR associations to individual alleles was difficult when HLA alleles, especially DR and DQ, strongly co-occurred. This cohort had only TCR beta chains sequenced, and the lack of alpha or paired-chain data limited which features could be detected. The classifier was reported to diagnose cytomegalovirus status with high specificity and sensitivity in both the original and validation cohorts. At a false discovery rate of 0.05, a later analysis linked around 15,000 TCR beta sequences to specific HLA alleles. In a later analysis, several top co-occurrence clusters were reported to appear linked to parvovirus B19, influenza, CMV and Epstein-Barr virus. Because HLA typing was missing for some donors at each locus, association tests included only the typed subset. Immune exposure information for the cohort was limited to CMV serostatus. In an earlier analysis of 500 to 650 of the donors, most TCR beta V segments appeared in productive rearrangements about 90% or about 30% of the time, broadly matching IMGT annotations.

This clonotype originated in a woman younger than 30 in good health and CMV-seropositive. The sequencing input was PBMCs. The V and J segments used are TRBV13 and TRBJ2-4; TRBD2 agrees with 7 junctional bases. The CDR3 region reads CASSLGKAGLSKNIQYF. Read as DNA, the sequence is TGTGCCAGCAGCTTAGGCAAAGCGGGGTTGTCCAAAAACATTCAGTACTTC.